What follows are 3 T cell receptor beta chains derived from one specimen sequenced in a study of T cells in Graves' hyperthyroidism and ophthalmopathy. TCR beta CDR3 regions were amplified from RNA. HTBI primers drove first-round RT-PCR of the TCR CDR3. MiXCR, run by TCRdb on the multiplex PCR reads, gives a single entry per CDR3 protein. The profile shows 500,000 to 650,000 distinct CDR3 sequences, just under 20% of them singletons. The sample consisted of blood. Every receptor here comes from a man between 35 and 55 years old with Graves' ophthalmopathy.

The J gene is TRBJ2-7, the V gene TRBV28, with D unclear. From germline, CDR1 is MDHEN and CDR2 SYDVKM. This CDR3 region has 13 residues. V lost 2 bases and J lost 3, with 8 bases in between. This CDR3 is CASSLGSHYEQYF. DNA for the CDR3: TGTGCCAGCAGTTTAGGTAGCCACTACGAGCAGTACTTC. Full variable domain (remainder filled in from reference TRBV28 and TRBJ2-7): DVKVTQSSRYLVKRTGEKVFLECVQDMDHENMFWYRQDPGLGLRLIYFSYDVKMKEKGDIPEGYSVSREKKERFSLILESASTNQTSMYLCASSLGSHYEQYFGPGTRLTVT.

This clonotype was picked up many times. This chain links TRBV20-1 with TRBJ2-5, with 11 bases fitting TRBD2. The CDR3 totals 13 residues. Germline CDR1 reads DFQATT; CDR2 reads SNEGSKA (reference sequence). The V and J ends lost 6 bases and 1 base, in that order; junction bases with no gene match: 1. CDR3 sequence (DNA): TGCAGTGCAGGGACTAGCGGCCAAGAGACCCAGTACTTC. Translated, it gives CSAGTSGQETQYF.

This clonotype was picked up one time. This chain uses TRBV29-1 with TRBJ2-7; D assignment may be TRBD1 or TRBD2 (5 bases each). This CDR3 has 11 residues. The germline V gene has CDR1 SQVTM and CDR2 ANQGSEA. Trimming removed 7 bases from V and 5 bases from J, with 12 bases in between. The CDR3 DNA sequence: TGCAGCGCCCTGAGGGGAGACGAGCAGTACTTC. Translated: CSALRGDEQYF.